This TCR beta chain emerged from a study of cytomegalovirus exposure and HLA in healthy donors. Germline V gives CDR1 SNHLY, CDR2 FYNNEI. V was shortened by 6 bases and J by 4 bases, with 18 bases between the two germline ends. This CDR3 is 15 amino acids long. PCR was performed using 60 Vbeta and 13 Jbeta primers. Clones were read by immunoSEQ multiplex PCR, and TCRdb kept only the in-frame ones, dropping some. The sample consists of under 200,000 clones, 80% to 85% of them appearing once. This TCR derives from a male donor in good health and CMV-seropositive. This rearrangement joins TRBV2 to TRBJ1-1, with D possibly being TRBD1 (6 bases). Sequencing was performed on PBMCs. CDR3 residues: CASSPRTGSGTEAFF. The CDR3 DNA sequence: TGTGCCAGCAGCCCTAGAACAGGGTCGGGCACTGAAGCTTTCTTT.